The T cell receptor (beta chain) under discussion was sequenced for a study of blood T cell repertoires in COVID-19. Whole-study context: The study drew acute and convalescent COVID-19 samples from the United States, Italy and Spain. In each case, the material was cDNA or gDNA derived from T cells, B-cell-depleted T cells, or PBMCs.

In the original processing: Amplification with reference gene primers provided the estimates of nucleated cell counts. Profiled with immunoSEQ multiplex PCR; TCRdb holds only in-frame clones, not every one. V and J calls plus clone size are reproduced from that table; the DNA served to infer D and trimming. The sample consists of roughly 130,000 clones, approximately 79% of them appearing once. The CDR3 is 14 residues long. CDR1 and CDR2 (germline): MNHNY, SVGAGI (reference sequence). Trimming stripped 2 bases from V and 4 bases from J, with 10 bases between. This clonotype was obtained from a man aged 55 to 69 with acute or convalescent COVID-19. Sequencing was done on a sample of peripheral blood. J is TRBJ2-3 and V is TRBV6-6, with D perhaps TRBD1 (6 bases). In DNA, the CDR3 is TGTGCCAGCAGTTACCCCGAGGGGGCAGATACGCAGTATTTT. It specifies CASSYPEGADTQYF.